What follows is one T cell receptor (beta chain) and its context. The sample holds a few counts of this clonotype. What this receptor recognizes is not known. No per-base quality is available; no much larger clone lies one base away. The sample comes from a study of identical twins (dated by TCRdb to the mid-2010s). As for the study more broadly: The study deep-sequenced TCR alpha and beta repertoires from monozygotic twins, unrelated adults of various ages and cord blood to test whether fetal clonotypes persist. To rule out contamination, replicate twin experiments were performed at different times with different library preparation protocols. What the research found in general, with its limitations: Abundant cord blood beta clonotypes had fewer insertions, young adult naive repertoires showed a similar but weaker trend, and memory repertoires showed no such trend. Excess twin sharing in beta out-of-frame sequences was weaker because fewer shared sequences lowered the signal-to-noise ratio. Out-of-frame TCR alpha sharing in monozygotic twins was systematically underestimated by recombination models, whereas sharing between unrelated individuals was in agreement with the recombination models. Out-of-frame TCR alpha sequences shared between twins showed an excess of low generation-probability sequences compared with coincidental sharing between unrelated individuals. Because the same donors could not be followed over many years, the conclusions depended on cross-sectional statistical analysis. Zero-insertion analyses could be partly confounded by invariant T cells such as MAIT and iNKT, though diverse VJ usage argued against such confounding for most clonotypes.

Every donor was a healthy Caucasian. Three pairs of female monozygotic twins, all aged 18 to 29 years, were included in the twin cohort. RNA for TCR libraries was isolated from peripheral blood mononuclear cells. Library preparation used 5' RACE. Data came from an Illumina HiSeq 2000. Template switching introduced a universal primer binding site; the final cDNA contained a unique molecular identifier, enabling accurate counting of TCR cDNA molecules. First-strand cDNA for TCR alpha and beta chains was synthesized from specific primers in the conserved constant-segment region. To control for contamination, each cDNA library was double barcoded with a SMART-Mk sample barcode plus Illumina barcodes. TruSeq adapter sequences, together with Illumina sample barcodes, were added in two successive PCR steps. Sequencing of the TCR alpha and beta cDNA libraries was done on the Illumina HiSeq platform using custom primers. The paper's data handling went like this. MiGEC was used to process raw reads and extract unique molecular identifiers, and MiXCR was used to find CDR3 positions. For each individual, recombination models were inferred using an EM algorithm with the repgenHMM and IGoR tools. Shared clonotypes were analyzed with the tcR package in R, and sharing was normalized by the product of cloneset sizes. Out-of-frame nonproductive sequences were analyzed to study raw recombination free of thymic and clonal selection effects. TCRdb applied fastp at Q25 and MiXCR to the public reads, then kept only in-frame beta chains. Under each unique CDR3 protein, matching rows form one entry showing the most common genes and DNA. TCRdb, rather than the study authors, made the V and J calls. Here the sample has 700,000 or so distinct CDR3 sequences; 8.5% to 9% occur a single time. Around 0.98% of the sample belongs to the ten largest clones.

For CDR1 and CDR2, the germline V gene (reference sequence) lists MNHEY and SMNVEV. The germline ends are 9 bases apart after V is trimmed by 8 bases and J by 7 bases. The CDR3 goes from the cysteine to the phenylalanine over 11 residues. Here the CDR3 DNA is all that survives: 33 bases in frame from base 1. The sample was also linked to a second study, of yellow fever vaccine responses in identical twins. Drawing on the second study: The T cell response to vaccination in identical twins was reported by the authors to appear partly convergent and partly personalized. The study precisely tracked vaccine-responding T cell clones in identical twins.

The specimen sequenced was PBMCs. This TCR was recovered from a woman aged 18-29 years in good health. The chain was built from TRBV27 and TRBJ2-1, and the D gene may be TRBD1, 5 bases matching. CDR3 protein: CASGYRNEQFF. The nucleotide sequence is TGTGCCAGCGGTTACAGGAATGAGCAGTTCTTC.